A single sample gave rise to the 13 T cell receptor beta chains below, sequenced in a study of blood T cells in healthy people across ages (dated by TCRdb to between 2014 and 2016). The library was prepared using 5' RACE. A second roughly 6 to 12 cycle PCR used a sample-barcoded 5' primer and a J-beta primer mix. The raw public reads went through TCRdb reprocessing: fastp at Q25, MiXCR clone calling, in-frame beta chains kept. CDR3 protein duplicates are merged, each entry listing the most common genes and DNA. This sample lists around 2 million distinct CDR3 sequences; 30% to 40% were detected once. Jointly, the top ten make up about 21% of the sample. Material: blood. The receptors were gathered from a human donor in good health.

This clonotype turned up a few times. The chain couples TRBV29-1 to TRBJ2-7, with TRBD2 identical over 7 bases. The CDR3 covers 11 residues. The junction had 4 bases not matched to a gene; V was cut back by 5 bases and J by 6 bases. From germline, CDR1 is SQVTM and CDR2 ANQGSEA. In DNA form, the CDR3 reads TGCAGCGTTCATGGGGGGGGCGAGCAGTACTTC. Its translation is CSVHGGGEQYF.

This clonotype was counted between two and nine times. This chain uses TRBV20-1 with TRBJ1-1; TRBD1 aligns across 7 bases. The CDR3 sequence is 13 residues long. J was trimmed by 3 bases and V by 7 bases; bases with no gene match: 8. CDR1 and CDR2 from the germline V gene are DFQATT and SNEGSKA (reference sequence). The CDR3 region is CSGRGGPDTEAFF. The DNA for the CDR3 is TGCAGTGGACGAGGGGGCCCGGACACTGAAGCTTTCTTT.

The rearrangement uses TRBV20-1 and TRBJ2-2; a weak D match, TRBD1 (6 bases). The germline V gene has CDR1 DFQATT and CDR2 SNEGSKA (reference sequence). The CDR3 spans 14 residues. V gave up 3 bases and J gave up 4 bases, with 12 bases separating them. In nucleotides, the CDR3 is TGCAGTGCTAGTAGCCCCAGGGGCACCGGGGAGCTGTTTTTT. Its translation is CSASSPRGTGELFF.

The genes are TRBV5-1 and TRBJ2-1; TRBD1 matches 7 bases. The CDR3 is 15 amino acids. Germline CDR1 SGHRS, CDR2 YFSETQ. Losses at the gene ends were 3 bases for V and 8 bases for J; bases not matched to a gene: 11. The CDR3 nucleotides read TGCGCCAGCAGCTCGAGACAGGGATCTAGATATGAGCAGTTCTTC. It is translated as CASSSRQGSRYEQFF.

The chain recombines TRBV12-3 or TRBV12-4 with TRBJ1-6; tentatively, D is TRBD1 (5 bases). The CDR3 is 14 amino acids. The V and J ends lost 6 bases and 3 bases respectively, with 9 bases between them. CDR3 residues: CASRPGNYNSPLHF. CDR3 bases: TGTGCCAGCAGACCAGGGAACTATAATTCACCCCTCCACTTT.

This clonotype was seen more than once but under ten times. J is TRBJ1-5 and V is TRBV2; TRBD1 might be the D (5 bases). Trimming pared 6 bases from V and 2 bases from J, leaving 14 bases between. This CDR3 is built from 15 residues. Germline V gives CDR1 SNHLY, CDR2 FYNNEI. Here the CDR3 reads CASRREGSGNQPQHF. CDR3 in DNA: TGTGCCAGCAGGAGAGAGGGGTCTGGCAATCAGCCCCAGCATTTT.

The chain recombines TRBV5-1 with TRBJ2-7, with D maybe TRBD2 (5 bases). V lost 0 bases and J 1 base, leaving 11 bases between the germline ends. Per the germline V gene, CDR1 is SGHRS and CDR2 is YFSETQ. The CDR3 spans 15 residues. This chain's CDR3 is CASSLALSGSYEQYF. The CDR3 coding sequence is TGCGCCAGCAGCTTGGCTCTATCGGGGTCCTACGAGCAGTACTTC.

In this sample, this clonotype turned up a few times. This chain links TRBV5-1 with TRBJ2-7, with a tentative D call TRBD2 (6 bases). The V end was cut by 0 bases, the J end by 3 bases, with 13 bases between. This CDR3 region has 15 residues. The germline gives CDR1 SGHRS, CDR2 YFSETQ. The CDR3 region is CASSLGPSAGYEQYF. For the CDR3, the DNA is TGCGCCAGCAGCTTGGGGCCTAGCGCGGGCTACGAGCAGTACTTC.

The rearrangement links TRBV6-1 to TRBJ2-3, with D possibly TRBD1 on 5 matching bases. Germline CDR1 is MNHNS and CDR2 is SASEGT. The germline V and J ends were trimmed by 6 bases and 2 bases, with 12 bases remaining between them. CDR3 length: 14 amino acids. The CDR3 nucleotides are TGTGCCAGCAGGGAGACAGTCCTCACAGATACGCAGTATTTT. The encoded protein is CASRETVLTDTQYF.

This clonotype occurred once. The V gene is TRBV30, the J gene TRBJ2-4; D remains unclear. With the DNA end fitting TRBJ2-7 better, the J assignment may be wrong. Per the germline V gene, CDR1 is GTSNPN and CDR2 is SVGIG (reference sequence). The length of the CDR3 is 11 residues. CDR3 nucleotides: TGTGCCTGGAGTAAAGGGCTCGAGCAGTACTTC. Translation gives CAWSKGLEQYF.

The genes are TRBV5-8 and TRBJ1-1, with D possibly being TRBD1 (5 bases). The CDR3 extends over 15 amino acids. Germline V CDR1 and CDR2: SGHTS, YDEGEE. Trimming removed 4 bases at V and 8 bases at J, with 21 bases between. In DNA, the CDR3 is TGTGCCAGCAGCGTGGACCGAACACACAGGAGCGAAGCTTTCTTT. Translated, it gives CASSVDRTHRSEAFF.

The chain couples TRBV6-6 to TRBJ1-1; D ambiguous. CDR1 MNHNY and CDR2 SVGAGI come from the germline V gene (reference sequence). Trimming took 2 bases from V and 1 from J, leaving 11 bases between them. CDR3 length: 15 amino acids. CDR3 amino acids: CASSYPKTENTEAFF. The CDR3 DNA sequence: TGTGCCAGCAGTTACCCGAAGACCGAGAACACTGAAGCTTTCTTT.

This clonotype was counted only a few times. The rearrangement joins TRBV5-5 to TRBJ1-2; D uncertain. V was clipped by 0 bases and J by 5 bases, with 11 bases between them. The length of the CDR3 is 14 residues. CDR1 SGHKS and CDR2 YYEKEE come from the germline V gene (reference sequence). The CDR3 DNA is TGTGCCAGCAGCTTGGTGGGAGGGAAGTATGGCTACACCTTC. This codes for CASSLVGGKYGYTF. Looking up the rest from reference TRBV5-5 and TRBJ1-2 gives the full variable domain: DAGVTQSPTHLIKTRGQQVTLRCSPISGHKSVSWYQQVLGQGPQFIFQYYEKEERGRGNFPDRFSARQFPNYSSELNVNALLLGDSALYLCASSLVGGKYGYTFGSGTRLTVV.